This T cell receptor beta chain was documented in a study of blood T cell repertoires in COVID-19. The length of the CDR3 is 13 residues. The V gene lost 4 bases and the J gene lost 5 bases, with 12 bases spanning the gap. Germline V gene lookup returns CDR1 SNHLY and CDR2 FYNNEI. As processed by the authors: Reference gene primer amplification yielded estimated nucleated cell counts. The repertoire was sequenced with immunoSEQ multiplex PCR; TCRdb's copy has only in-frame clones and lacks some. The V and J calls and the clone size are those of that table, but D and trimming were determined from the DNA. Here the sample spans some 200,000 clones, more than 75% being singletons.

Specimen: peripheral blood. This receptor was obtained from a man between 65 and 85 years old with acute or convalescent COVID-19. The rearrangement uses TRBV2 and TRBJ2-7, with D unclear. The CDR3 spells CASSASLPDEQYF. CDR3 DNA sequence: TGTGCCAGCAGTGCTTCCCTCCCTGACGAGCAGTACTTC.